A single sample is the source of the 22 T cell receptor beta chains below, sequenced in a study of T-cell reconstitution after alpha-beta-depleted transplantation in children. Construction of the TCRbeta library involved unique molecular identifiers. TCRdb reprocessed the PCR reads with MiXCR, giving one entry per CDR3 protein. The sample carries around 200,000 distinct CDR3 sequences, about 8.4% recorded once. The source was PBMCs, mostly from graft donor cells, collected 360 days after TCRalphabeta/CD19-depleted stem cell transplant. Receptors were obtained from a male patient between 2 and 15 years old who had a stem cell transplant for acute myeloid leukemia, so the T cells may come from the graft donor.

This clonotype has at least ten counts. This chain uses TRBV12-3 or TRBV12-4 with TRBJ2-7, with D perhaps matching TRBD1 (5 bases). The CDR3 is 12 residues long. Trimming removed 2 bases at V and 6 bases at J, with 8 bases between. The CDR3 protein is CASSLQGIEQYF. The DNA of the CDR3 is TGTGCCAGCAGTTTACAGGGCATCGAGCAGTACTTC.

This clonotype was detected many times. The V and J genes are TRBV20-1 and TRBJ2-2; D unclear. Trimming removed 1 base at V and 4 bases at J, with 7 bases between. Per germline, CDR1 DFQATT and CDR2 SNEGSKA (reference sequence). CDR3 length: 13 residues. CDR3 sequence: CSARATGTGELFF. The CDR3 DNA reads as TGCAGTGCTAGAGCAACGGGCACCGGGGAGCTGTTTTTT.

The table lists this clonotype with a few counts. This chain links TRBV6-2 or TRBV6-3 with TRBJ2-1; 14 bases are a match to TRBD2. The CDR3 spans 16 residues. CDR1 is MNHEY, CDR2 SVGEGT, per germline. V was clipped by 6 bases and J by 7 bases; unmatched bases: 8. CDR3 loop: CASSPRLAGGPNEQFF. Written as DNA, the CDR3 is TGTGCCAGCAGCCCGAGACTAGCGGGAGGGCCAAATGAGCAGTTCTTC.

The V and J genes are TRBV28 and TRBJ1-2; tentatively, D is TRBD1 (5 bases). The germline gives CDR1 MDHEN, CDR2 SYDVKM. The CDR3 runs 13 residues. V was trimmed by 10 bases and J by 5 bases, leaving 17 bases between them. CDR3 nucleotide sequence: TGTGCCACGCGCGAAAGGGGAAGGTATGGCTACACCTTC. Translation: CATRERGRYGYTF.

This clonotype was counted a few times. The chain carries TRBV27 and TRBJ2-7; 8 nucleotides align to TRBD1. Trimming took 5 bases from V and 7 from J; bases not matched to a gene: 13. There are 15 residues in the CDR3. Germline V gene sequence: CDR1 MNHEY, CDR2 SMNVEV (reference sequence). The CDR3 DNA reads TGTGCCAGCAGTCTCGGACAGGGAGCTCCTAAGGAGCAGTACGTC. Amino acid sequence: CASSLGQGAPKEQYV.

The chain carries TRBV11-2 and TRBJ2-1; weak D call: TRBD1 (6 bases). Trimming removed 7 bases at V and 1 base at J, with 14 bases between. The V gene's germline CDR1 is SGHAT and CDR2 FQNNGV. The CDR3 has 15 amino acids. DNA of the CDR3: TGTGCCAGCATGTCGTGGCAGGGGTCCTACAATGAGCAGTTCTTC. Its protein is CASMSWQGSYNEQFF.

The V and J genes are TRBV3-1 and TRBJ1-1; 9 bases line up with TRBD1. The CDR3 is 14 amino acids. Germline V lookup: CDR1 LGHDT, CDR2 YNNKEL (reference sequence). V lost 2 bases, J lost 7 bases, and 5 bases stayed unmatched. CDR3: CASSQLDRGNEAFF. As DNA, the CDR3 is TGTGCCAGCAGCCAATTAGACAGGGGGAATGAAGCTTTCTTT.

This clonotype was counted at least ten times. This rearrangement joins TRBV12-3 or TRBV12-4 to TRBJ1-1; 7 nucleotides align to TRBD1. After removal of 6 bases from V and 1 base from J, the junction contained 5 bases not matched to a gene. This CDR3 has 14 amino acids. The CDR3 DNA is TGTGCCAGCAGCCGCGGACAGGCGAACACTGAAGCTTTCTTT. Translating it yields CASSRGQANTEAFF.

The V call is TRBV7-2, the J call TRBJ2-3, with no clear D. Trimming pared 6 bases from V and 8 bases from J, leaving 12 bases between. Germline V gene data show CDR1 as SGHTA and CDR2 as FQGNSA. The CDR3 has 12 residues. Written as DNA, the CDR3 is TGTGCCAGCAGTCACACCCGAAGTACGCAGTATTTT. Encoded protein: CASSHTRSTQYF.

This clonotype was observed at least ten times. This chain joins TRBV29-1 and TRBJ2-3; tentatively, D is TRBD1 or TRBD2 (5 bases each). Germline CDR1 is SQVTM and CDR2 is ANQGSEA. The V end was cut by 3 bases, the J end by 2 bases, with 12 bases between. The CDR3 runs to 14 residues. The CDR3 reads CSVDRGPTTDTQYF. The CDR3 DNA is TGCAGCGTTGATCGGGGACCTACCACAGATACGCAGTATTTT.

This clonotype showed up just a few times. The chain carries TRBV15 and TRBJ2-7, with D possibly matching TRBD2 (6 bases). The CDR3 consists of 14 residues. Germline assignment: CDR1 LNHNV and CDR2 YYDKDF (reference sequence). V lost 2 bases and J lost 5, with 13 bases in between. In DNA, the CDR3 is TGTGCCACCAGCAGATATTCGACGGGAGACGAGCAGTACTTC. Translating gives CATSRYSTGDEQYF.

This clonotype was detected ten times or more. The chain is built from TRBV7-2 and TRBJ2-5; TRBD2 matches 8 bases. The V and J ends lost 3 bases and 3 bases, in that order; junction bases with no gene match: 0. The CDR3 runs 13 residues. Germline V CDR1 and CDR2: SGHTA, FQGNSA. The CDR3 loop reads CASSFGREETQYF. The CDR3 DNA reads as TGTGCCAGCAGCTTCGGGAGGGAAGAGACCCAGTACTTC.

J is TRBJ2-1 and V is TRBV20-1; tentative D call: TRBD1 (6 bases). Germline V gene data show CDR1 as DFQATT and CDR2 as SNEGSKA (reference sequence). This CDR3 is built from 15 residues. V lost 6 bases, J lost 3 bases, and 18 bases lay in between. CDR3 residues: CSAHGRQDGYNEQFF. The CDR3, as DNA: TGCAGTGCCCACGGCAGACAGGATGGCTACAATGAGCAGTTCTTC.

This clonotype appeared a few times. The chain employs TRBV20-1 and TRBJ2-7; 16 bases map to TRBD2. CDR1 DFQATT and CDR2 SNEGSKA come from the germline V gene (reference sequence). There are 16 residues in the CDR3. V gave up 5 bases and J gave up 3 bases; unmatched junction bases: 7. This CDR3 is CSAQGLAGGLVYEQYF. The DNA of the CDR3 is TGCAGTGCTCAGGGACTAGCGGGAGGGCTGGTCTACGAGCAGTACTTC.

This clonotype was found a few times. V and J are TRBV5-6 and TRBJ2-1, with 10 bases identical to TRBD2. The CDR3 length is 13 residues. Germline V gene sequence: CDR1 SGHDT, CDR2 YYEEEE. Trimming removed 2 bases from V and 15 bases from J; junction bases left unmatched: 8. The CDR3 loop is CASSFIAGGIVFF. CDR3 bases: TGTGCCAGCAGCTTCATAGCGGGGGGAATAGTGTTCTTC.

This clonotype was recorded many times. V is TRBV29-1 and J is TRBJ2-3; TRBD2 is a possible D gene (5 bases). Trimming stripped 3 bases from V and 6 bases from J, with 16 bases between. The CDR3 is 14 amino acids. Germline CDR1 is SQVTM and CDR2 is ANQGSEA. The CDR3: CSVERSRLADTQYF. CDR3 bases: TGCAGCGTTGAGCGGAGCAGGCTAGCTGATACGCAGTATTTT.

This clonotype was observed a handful of times. The chain uses TRBV5-1 and TRBJ1-2, with D unresolved. V lost 1 base and J lost 8, with 12 bases in between. The CDR3 contains 13 residues. The germline CDR1 and CDR2 sequences are SGHRS and YFSETQ. The CDR3 loop reads CASSLSQAEGYTF. The CDR3 DNA sequence: TGCGCCAGCAGCTTGTCGCAGGCGGAAGGCTACACCTTC.

This clonotype was picked up a small number of times. The chain recombines TRBV29-1 with TRBJ2-6; D is unclear. Between the trimmed V and J ends, which lost 3 bases and 2 bases, there was a span of 5 bases. Germline V gene lookup returns CDR1 SQVTM and CDR2 ANQGSEA. The CDR3 runs 13 residues. The CDR3 loop reads CSVDATGANVLTF. CDR3 DNA: TGCAGCGTTGACGCTACTGGGGCCAACGTCCTGACTTTC.

Ten or more counts support this clonotype. The chain joins TRBV20-1 to TRBJ2-5; 12 bases map to TRBD2. Germline CDR1 is DFQATT and CDR2 is SNEGSKA (reference sequence). This CDR3 comprises 15 residues. Trimming cost V 3 bases and J 5 bases; bases outside gene matches: 7. Here the CDR3 DNA reads TGCAGTGCTAGCGGCGGACTAGCGGGGTGGGAGACCCAGTACTTC. As protein: CSASGGLAGWETQYF.

The J gene is TRBJ2-1, the V gene TRBV15; tentatively, D is TRBD2 (5 bases). CDR3 length: 18 residues. Deletions cut 2 bases from V and 6 bases from J, with 23 bases between. Germline V lookup: CDR1 LNHNV, CDR2 YYDKDF (reference sequence). The CDR3 coding sequence is TGTGCCACCAGCAGACCACGGGCAGGACTTGCCAATTTCAATGAGCAGTTCTTC. Translation: CATSRPRAGLANFNEQFF.

This clonotype appeared many times. This rearrangement joins TRBV5-1 to TRBJ2-4; D unresolved. Trimming removed 4 bases at V and 2 bases at J, with 13 bases between. This CDR3 is built from 15 residues. From germline, CDR1 is SGHRS and CDR2 YFSETQ. CDR3 DNA sequence: TGCGCCAGCAGCCACGACACATGGTCCAAAAACATTCAGTACTTC. As protein: CASSHDTWSKNIQYF.

This chain uses TRBV29-1 with TRBJ1-1, with 7 bases matching TRBD1. V was pared by 1 base and J by 11 bases, with 4 bases of the junction left unmatched. The CDR3 runs 11 residues. Germline V gene sequence: CDR1 SQVTM, CDR2 ANQGSEA. CDR3 in amino acids: CSVEVQGRAFF. The CDR3 DNA is TGCAGCGTTGAAGTACAGGGGAGGGCTTTCTTT.